This section outlines one T cell receptor (beta chain) sequence together with its context. The CDR3 runs to 13 residues. Germline assignment: CDR1 ENHRY and CDR2 SYGVKD. Trimming at V came to 4 bases and at J to 5 bases, leaving 4 bases not matched to a gene. Authors' processing steps: Estimates of nucleated cell counts were drawn from the amplification of reference gene primers. TCRdb keeps only in-frame clones here, not all; method: immunoSEQ multiplex PCR. The DNA was the basis for D and trimming; V, J and clone size are from that table. The sample lists about 30,000 clones, around 80% occurring once. This entry comes from a study of blood T cell repertoires in COVID-19. Looking at the study overall: Acute-phase and convalescent COVID-19 samples originated in the United States, Italy and Spain. The cDNA or gDNA used as material had been derived from T cells, B-cell-depleted T cells, or PBMCs.

The J gene is TRBJ2-7, the V gene TRBV10-3; 8 bases align to TRBD2. Sequences were obtained from peripheral blood. This clonotype was obtained from a woman between 70 and 85 years old with acute or convalescent COVID-19. The CDR3 region has the DNA TGTGCCATCAGTGGATCGGGGGGGGACGAGCAGTACTTC. It specifies CAISGSGGDEQYF.